Sequencing of this T cell receptor beta chain was carried out in a study of blood T cell repertoires in COVID-19. Overall study context: Specimens from acute and convalescent COVID-19 originated in the United States, Italy and Spain. T cells, B-cell-depleted T cells, or PBMCs provided the cDNA or gDNA that served as material.

Per the authors' pipeline: Amplification with reference gene primers provided the estimates of nucleated cell counts. Profiled with immunoSEQ multiplex PCR; TCRdb holds only in-frame clones, not every one. V and J calls and clone size are as listed in that table; D and trimming were resolved from the DNA. Of 35,000 to 45,000 clones detected, approximately 80% appear once; the ten largest clones hold around 15%. The germline V gene has CDR1 SNHLY and CDR2 FYNNEI. The V gene lost 4 bases and the J gene lost 3 bases, with 8 bases spanning the gap. The CDR3 is 13 residues long. This chain joins TRBV2 and TRBJ2-3; no firm D call. The sequence derives from a human donor in a cohort sampled during active COVID-19. Sequencing was carried out using peripheral blood. CDR3: CASSGVRTDTQYF. In nucleotides, the CDR3 is TGTGCCAGCAGTGGGGTGAGGACAGATACGCAGTATTTT. The full variable domain, its missing parts supplied by reference TRBV2 and TRBJ2-3, is EPEVTQTPSHQVTQMGQEVILRCVPISNHLYFYWYRQILGQKVEFLVSFYNNEISEKSEIFDDQFSVERPDGSNFTLKIRSTKLEDSAMYFCASSGVRTDTQYFGPGTRLTVL.